One and the same sample provided the 14 T cell receptor beta chains below, sequenced in a study of blood T cell repertoires in COVID-19. The repertoire was sequenced with immunoSEQ multiplex PCR; TCRdb's copy has only in-frame clones and lacks some. The sample has about 80,000 clones, 70% to 80% seen once. Sequencing was carried out using peripheral blood. The receptors were sampled from a man aged 65 to 85 with active or convalescent COVID-19.

The chain carries TRBV5-1 and TRBJ2-7, with TRBD1 as a possible D gene (7 bases). In germline, CDR1 is SGHRS, CDR2 YFSETQ. V lost 4 bases, J lost 0 bases, and 14 bases lay in between. The CDR3 is 15 amino acids. In DNA, the CDR3 is TGCGCCAGCAGCGTCGCAGGGGGGAGCTCCTACGAGCAGTACTTC. Translating gives CASSVAGGSSYEQYF.

The rearrangement links TRBV12-3 or TRBV12-4 to TRBJ2-7; no clear D. Trimming pared 3 bases from V and 3 bases from J, leaving 6 bases between. This CDR3 is 12 amino acids long. CDR3 nucleotide sequence: TGTGCCAGCAGTTTTTCCTTCTACGAGCAGTACTTC. Its translation is CASSFSFYEQYF.

The chain combines TRBV6-5 with TRBJ2-7; 8 nucleotides match TRBD1. The germline V gene has CDR1 MNHEY and CDR2 SVGAGI. The V and J ends lost 4 bases and 0 bases, in that order; junction bases with no gene match: 5. This CDR3 has 15 residues. The CDR3 DNA reads as TGTGCCAGCAGTTTTGGACAGGGCAGCTCCTACGAGCAGTACTTC. Translating gives CASSFGQGSSYEQYF.

The chain links TRBV5-1 to TRBJ2-5, with D possibly TRBD1 on 6 matching bases. Trimming took off 3 bases at V and 2 bases at J, with 17 bases between the two ends. CDR1 is SGHRS and CDR2 is YFSETQ in the germline V gene. The length of the CDR3 is 16 residues. The CDR3 protein is CASSWVRWGQQETQYF. The CDR3, as DNA: TGCGCCAGCAGCTGGGTTAGGTGGGGGCAACAAGAGACCCAGTACTTC. The full variable domain, completed using reference TRBV5-1 and TRBJ2-5, is KAGVTQTPRYLIKTRGQQVTLSCSPISGHRSVSWYQQTPGQGLQFLFEYFSETQRNKGNFPGRFSGRQFSNSRSEMNVSTLELGDSALYLCASSWVRWGQQETQYFGPGTRLLVL.

V is TRBV3-1 (or the pseudogene TRBV3-2) and J is TRBJ1-2; TRBD1 aligns across 7 bases. Looked up from germline, CDR1 is LGHDT and CDR2 is YNNKEL (reference sequence). CDR3 length equals 12 residues. After removal of 4 bases from V and 8 bases from J, the junction contained 4 bases not matched to a gene. CDR3: CASSPRTGGYTF. In DNA form, the CDR3 reads TGTGCCAGCAGCCCCCGGACAGGCGGCTACACCTTC.

This clone was seen just once. The rearrangement uses TRBV30 and TRBJ2-5; weak D call: TRBD1 (6 bases). The germline V and J ends were trimmed by 4 bases and 4 bases, with 10 bases remaining between them. The CDR3 is 12 residues long. Germline loops: CDR1 GTSNPN, CDR2 SVGIG (reference sequence). CDR3 protein: CAWKGVGETQYF. The CDR3 nucleotides are TGTGCCTGGAAGGGGGTTGGAGAGACCCAGTACTTC.

The chain has TRBV27 and TRBJ2-5; 7 bases line up with TRBD2. CDR3 length equals 16 residues. CDR1 and CDR2 (germline): MNHEY, SMNVEV (reference sequence). Trimming cost V 1 base and J 2 bases; bases outside gene matches: 7. The CDR3 region has the DNA TGTGCCAGCAGTTTATGGTGGCGGGGGAGTCAAGAGACCCAGTACTTC. Its translation: CASSLWWRGSQETQYF.

The V and J genes are TRBV10-3 and TRBJ2-4; 13 bases fit TRBD2. The V segment lost 2 bases and the J segment 1 base; nucleotides outside the gene matches: 5. The germline V gene has CDR1 ENHRY and CDR2 SYGVKD. The CDR3 totals 18 residues. CDR3 nucleotides: TGTGCCATCAGTGAGACTAGCGGGGGGGCCGGCGCCAAAAACATTCAGTACTTC. Translation gives CAISETSGGAGAKNIQYF.

J is TRBJ2-5 and V is TRBV7-6; 15 positions match TRBD2. The V segment lost 2 bases and the J segment 5 bases; nucleotides outside the gene matches: 9. Germline CDR1 reads SGHVS; CDR2 reads FNYEAQ. The CDR3 has 18 residues. In DNA, the CDR3 is TGTGCCAGCAGCTTAACTACGGGACTAGCGGGGGGCGGGGAGACCCAGTACTTC. It codes for CASSLTTGLAGGGETQYF.

V is TRBV6-6 and J is TRBJ2-7; 8 bases are shared with TRBD2. This CDR3 has 14 amino acids. CDR1 is MNHNY and CDR2 is SVGAGI in the germline V gene (reference sequence). The V and J ends lost 8 bases and 3 bases, in that order; junction bases with no gene match: 9. The CDR3 reads CASGPGLDYYEQYF. CDR3 DNA: TGTGCCAGCGGCCCGGGACTAGATTACTACGAGCAGTACTTC.

V usage is TRBV9 and J usage is TRBJ2-2; possibly TRBD1 for D (6 bases). Trimming left V 8 bases short and J 5 bases short, with 10 bases between. The CDR3 extends over 12 amino acids. Germline CDR1 reads SGDLS; CDR2 reads YYNGEE. The CDR3 sequence: CASSGETGELFF. DNA for the CDR3: TGTGCCAGTTCAGGGGAAACCGGGGAGCTGTTTTTT.

The CDR3 nucleotides read TGTGCCAGCAGTTTTGGTGGTAGAGATTCACCCCTCCACTTT. It specifies CASSFGGRDSPLHF. V and J are TRBV6-5 and TRBJ1-6; no clear D gene. This CDR3 contains 14 residues. V was clipped by 4 bases and J by 8 bases, with 12 bases between them. Per germline, CDR1 MNHEY and CDR2 SVGAGI.

The J gene is TRBJ2-7, the V gene TRBV28, with 10 bases aligning to TRBD1. The CDR3 contains 16 residues. Germline V lookup: CDR1 MDHEN, CDR2 SYDVKM. V dropped 7 bases and J dropped 3; count of bases not matched to a gene: 12. In DNA form, the CDR3 reads TGTGCCAGCACCCTCTCCTCCGGGACAGGGGTCTACGAGCAGTACTTC. It encodes CASTLSSGTGVYEQYF.

This chain connects TRBV21-1 to TRBJ2-1; the DNA was not compared with TRBD1, the D call given in the table. TRBV21-1 is listed as a pseudogene. The CDR3 runs to 16 residues. CDR3 sequence (DNA): TGTGCCAGCAGCCCGGGCGGGGACAGGGGGCTTAGTGAGCAGTTCTTC. It yields the protein CASSPGGDRGLSEQFF.